Sequencing of this T cell receptor beta chain was carried out in a study of T-cell reconstitution after alpha-beta-depleted transplantation in children. Study results and limitations: One year post-transplant, T-cell counts and diversity were largely derived from T cells produced anew. It was surviving recipient T cells and thymic progenitors that gave some patients high TCRbeta diversity at day 60.

The V and J ends lost 0 bases and 5 bases respectively, with 11 bases between them. CDR1 and CDR2 from the germline V gene are LGHDT and YNNKEL (reference sequence). The CDR3 has 15 residues. Library preparation (for TCRbeta) was performed with unique molecular identifiers. TCRdb analysed the PCR reads with MiXCR anew, one entry per CDR3 protein. The sample includes around 140,000 distinct CDR3 sequences, about 9% of them seen just once. At least ten counts were recorded for this clonotype. Antigen unknown. The starting material was PBMCs, mostly from graft donor cells, obtained 180 days after TCRalphabeta/CD19-depleted stem cell transplant. This TCR derives from a female patient aged 2-9 years who had a stem cell transplant for congenital amegakaryocytic thrombocytopenia, so the T cells may come from the graft donor. V gene TRBV3-1 combines with J gene TRBJ2-1; the D gene is possibly TRBD2 (5 bases). CDR3 sequence: CASSQDVSGNNEQFF. The CDR3 DNA reads as TGTGCCAGCAGCCAAGATGTTTCGGGGAACAATGAGCAGTTCTTC.